One sample yielded the 28 T cell receptor beta chains listed below, sequenced in a study of blood T cell repertoires in COVID-19. Here immunoSEQ multiplex PCR was the method, and the copy in TCRdb shows in-frame clones only, minus some. This repertoire shows fewer than 150,000 clones, about four fifths found once; its top ten account for approximately 2.4%. The sample consisted of peripheral blood. Receptors originate from a man between 70 and 80 years old with acute or convalescent COVID-19.

The chain combines TRBV11-2 with TRBJ1-2, with 9 nucleotides matching TRBD1. This CDR3 has 17 amino acids. Looked up from germline, CDR1 is SGHAT and CDR2 is FQNNGV. The trim removed 3 bases at V and 7 bases at J, leaving 15 bases unmatched. CDR3 amino acids: CASSFPLRDREIGGYTF. The CDR3 DNA reads as TGTGCCAGCAGCTTCCCGTTACGGGACAGGGAGATTGGTGGCTACACCTTC.

V usage is TRBV7-9 and J usage is TRBJ2-3, with 9 bases that match TRBD2. Per germline, CDR1 SEHNR and CDR2 FQNEAQ (reference sequence). The CDR3 runs 16 residues. V gave up 1 base and J gave up 2 bases; unmatched junction bases: 4. In DNA form, the CDR3 reads TGTGCCAGCAGCTTAGTTAGCGGGGGAAACACAGATACGCAGTATTTT. Translating gives CASSLVSGGNTDTQYF.

This clone was observed once. The chain carries TRBV6-5 and TRBJ2-3, with D perhaps matching TRBD2 (6 bases). CDR1 MNHEY and CDR2 SVGAGI come from the germline V gene. Trimming took 0 bases from V and 4 from J, leaving 11 bases between them. The CDR3 runs 15 residues. The CDR3 here is CASSYSEGSADTQYF. In nucleotides, the CDR3 is TGTGCCAGCAGTTACTCGGAGGGCTCTGCAGATACGCAGTATTTT.

The chain combines TRBV18 with TRBJ2-7; D is perhaps TRBD2 (5 bases). The V end lost 4 bases, the J end lost 5 bases, and 12 bases lay between the germline ends. This CDR3 spans 13 amino acids. Germline V CDR1 and CDR2: KGHSH, LQKENI. The CDR3 coding sequence is TGTGCCAGCTCACAGCAGGAGGCCCACGAGCAGTACTTC. Protein product: CASSQQEAHEQYF.

The chain couples TRBV7-2 to TRBJ1-2, with 7 bases lining up with TRBD1. CDR1 and CDR2 from the germline V gene are SGHTA and FQGNSA. The CDR3 runs 17 residues. Trimming at V came to 3 bases and at J to 2 bases, leaving 12 bases not matched to a gene. The CDR3 loop is CASSFAGTVGSNYGYTF. For the CDR3, the DNA is TGTGCCAGCAGCTTTGCCGGGACAGTGGGGTCCAACTATGGCTACACCTTC.

The chain joins TRBV29-1 to TRBJ1-4; D unclear. The length of the CDR3 is 11 residues. V was pared by 6 bases and J by 9 bases, with 11 bases between. Germline-derived CDR1 and CDR2 are SQVTM and ANQGSEA. In nucleotides, the CDR3 is TGCAGCGTGGGAGACCGGCAAAAACTGTTTTTT. It specifies CSVGDRQKLFF.

This clone was counted once. The chain uses TRBV7-2 and TRBJ2-1; TRBD2 agrees at 13 bases. Per the germline V gene, CDR1 is SGHTA and CDR2 is FQGNSA. This CDR3 region has 16 residues. V lost 5 bases and J lost 2; bases outside the gene matches: 3. CDR3 DNA sequence: TGTGCCAGCAGCACTAGCGGGGGGGCGCCCTACAATGAGCAGTTCTTC. Amino acid sequence: CASSTSGGAPYNEQFF.

The genes are TRBV27 and TRBJ2-1, with D perhaps matching TRBD1 (6 bases). This CDR3 spans 15 amino acids. V was clipped by 7 bases and J by 6 bases, with 19 bases between them. Germline lookup yields CDR1 MNHEY and CDR2 SMNVEV (reference sequence). Here the CDR3 reads CASKRREQGRNEQFF. In DNA, the CDR3 is TGTGCCAGCAAAAGAAGGGAACAGGGTCGCAATGAGCAGTTCTTC.

Worth noting for this clone: An end of the junction does not agree with germline; a read error may underlie this. J is TRBJ2-5 and V is TRBV30; 9 positions agree with TRBD1. Germline V CDR1 and CDR2: GTSNPN, SVGIG (reference sequence). CDR3 length equals 12 residues. The CDR3 reads CAWSPGTGSLHF. The CDR3 DNA reads TGTGCCTGGAGCCCAGGGACAGGGTCTCTACACTTC.

The rearrangement links TRBV29-1 to TRBJ1-2; possible D gene TRBD1, 5 bases. V lost 0 bases, J lost 7 bases, and 12 bases lay in between. The CDR3 length is 13 residues. Germline-derived CDR1 and CDR2 are SQVTM and ANQGSEA. The CDR3 region is CSVEDRGASGYTF. CDR3 bases: TGCAGCGTTGAAGATAGGGGCGCTTCTGGCTACACCTTC.

This sequence joins TRBV21-1 and TRBJ2-7; the D call of TRBD1 is as the table states it, not checked on the DNA. TRBV21-1 is given as a pseudogene. The CDR3 is 18 residues long. In DNA, the CDR3 is TGTGCCAGCAGCAAAGGGAAGGACAGGATCCTCCGCTCCTACGAGCAGTACTTC. Translation: CASSKGKDRILRSYEQYF.

The chain has TRBV7-2 and TRBJ1-5; 7 bases agree with TRBD1. CDR1 and CDR2 (germline): SGHTA, FQGNSA. The CDR3 is 13 amino acids. V shed 1 base, J shed 9 bases, and the junction held 3 bases outside the gene matches. The CDR3 DNA reads TGTGCCAGCAGCTTAGACAGGGGTCGGCCCCAGCATTTT. This sequence encodes CASSLDRGRPQHF. Full variable domain (outside the CDR3, taken from reference TRBV7-2 and TRBJ1-5): GAGVSQSPSNKVTEKGKDVELRCDPISGHTALYWYRQSLGQGLEFLIYFQGNSAPDKSGLPSDRFSAERTGGSVSTLTIQRTQQEDSAVYLCASSLDRGRPQHFGDGTRLSIL.

The genes are TRBV6-1 and TRBJ2-7; 10 nucleotides line up with TRBD1. J was trimmed by 4 bases and V by 7 bases; bases with no gene match: 7. Germline CDR1 is MNHNS and CDR2 is SASEGT. This CDR3 spans 14 amino acids. Here the CDR3 reads CASTLTGGLYEQYF. CDR3 bases: TGTGCCAGCACCCTGACAGGGGGCTTGTACGAGCAGTACTTC.

The count of this clone is one. CDR3 in amino acids: CASSSSPQGAGEAFF. CDR3 bases: TGTGCCAGCAGCTCCAGCCCCCAGGGGGCGGGTGAAGCTTTCTTT. The chain is built from TRBV7-3 and TRBJ1-1; 8 bases are a match to TRBD1. This CDR3 has 15 amino acids. V shed 4 bases and J 7 bases; nucleotides not matched to a gene: 11. Looked up from germline, CDR1 is SGHTA and CDR2 is FQGTGA.

The chain employs TRBV6-5 and TRBJ1-5; no definite D call. This CDR3 comprises 15 residues. The V gene's germline CDR1 is MNHEY and CDR2 SVGAGI. The ends were cut back, 5 bases at V and 0 bases at J, with 11 bases in the middle. CDR3: CASSTDRGSNQPQHF. The CDR3 DNA reads TGTGCCAGCAGTACCGATCGAGGTAGCAATCAGCCCCAGCATTTT.

This clone occurred a few times. This rearrangement joins TRBV3-1 (or the pseudogene TRBV3-2) to TRBJ1-2; TRBD1 agrees at 7 bases. Germline V lookup: CDR1 LGHDT, CDR2 YNNKEL (reference sequence). The CDR3 is 14 residues long. With V trimmed by 0 bases and J by 6 bases, 4 bases remained unmatched. The CDR3 here is CASSQDQGGNGYTF. In DNA form, the CDR3 reads TGTGCCAGCAGCCAAGATCAGGGGGGCAATGGCTACACCTTC.

On this clone: Other DNA sequences in this sample translate to the same CDR3. The V and J genes are TRBV12-5 and TRBJ1-1; D is possibly TRBD1 (6 bases). Germline V gene data show CDR1 as LGHNT and CDR2 as FRNRAP. CDR3 length: 13 amino acids. The germline V and J ends were trimmed by 3 bases and 5 bases, with 10 bases remaining between them. The CDR3 sequence: CASGFPQGTEAFF. The CDR3 DNA is TGTGCTAGTGGTTTCCCCCAGGGGACTGAAGCTTTCTTT.

This clone has just a few counts. CDR3 residues: CASSQDWASHNEQFF. DNA of the CDR3: TGCGCCAGCAGCCAAGATTGGGCAAGCCACAATGAGCAGTTCTTC. The chain combines TRBV4-3 with TRBJ2-1; the D is unclear. V was cut by 0 bases and J by 5 bases, with 11 bases left in between. The V gene's germline CDR1 is LGHNA and CDR2 YSLEER. The CDR3 contains 15 residues.

The rearrangement joins TRBV9 to TRBJ1-2; D is uncertain. This CDR3 region has 16 residues. Trimming stripped 0 bases from V and 6 bases from J, with 18 bases between. From germline, CDR1 is SGDLS and CDR2 YYNGEE. The CDR3: CASSVGTVAAGNGYTF. In DNA form, the CDR3 reads TGTGCCAGCAGCGTAGGAACAGTGGCGGCGGGTAATGGCTACACCTTC.

The count of this clone is one. The genes are TRBV19 and TRBJ1-1; weak D call: TRBD1 (5 bases). The germline V and J ends were trimmed by 3 bases and 3 bases, with 17 bases remaining between them. CDR3 length: 16 residues. Germline assignment: CDR1 LNHDA and CDR2 SQIVND (reference sequence). In DNA, the CDR3 is TGTGCCAGTAGTATGCTCGACCGGGGGGGGGACACTGAAGCTTTCTTT. Amino acid sequence: CASSMLDRGGDTEAFF.

In its sample, this clone was seen a few times. DNA of the CDR3: TGCGCCAGCAGAAACGCCGGGACAGGGGCGGGACAGCCCCAGCATTTT. It encodes CASRNAGTGAGQPQHF. The chain combines TRBV10-2 with TRBJ1-5; 10 bases agree with TRBD1. The germline CDR1 and CDR2 sequences are WSHSY and SAAADI. Germline trimming cut 6 bases from V and 7 bases from J; bases unmatched to any gene: 12. This CDR3 region has 16 residues.

The chain carries TRBV11-1 and TRBJ2-3, with TRBD1 as a possible D gene (6 bases). CDR1 SGHAT and CDR2 FQDESV come from the germline V gene (reference sequence). V lost 4 bases and J lost 0, with 14 bases in between. The length of the CDR3 is 16 residues. CDR3 region: CASSSAKRGSTDTQYF. The CDR3 DNA follows: TGTGCCAGCAGCTCGGCCAAGAGGGGGAGCACAGATACGCAGTATTTT.

The table lists this clone with a few counts. V gene TRBV5-1 combines with J gene TRBJ1-1; TRBD1 aligns across 10 bases. The CDR3 extends over 14 amino acids. With 4 bases clipped from V and 5 bases from J, the junction kept 5 bases outside the gene matches. Germline assignment: CDR1 SGHRS and CDR2 YFSETQ. The CDR3 is CASSPGQGGTEAFF. The CDR3 DNA sequence: TGCGCCAGCAGCCCCGGACAGGGGGGTACTGAAGCTTTCTTT.

V usage is TRBV27 and J usage is TRBJ1-2; D is uncertain. Trimming took 10 bases from V and 4 from J, leaving 16 bases between them. The CDR3 contains 13 residues. Germline CDR1 reads MNHEY; CDR2 reads SMNVEV (reference sequence). CDR3 sequence reads: CATATMDSYGYTF. Here the CDR3 DNA reads TGTGCCACCGCCACTATGGATTCCTATGGCTACACCTTC.

V is TRBV27 and J is TRBJ1-1; 9 positions agree with TRBD1. Trimming at V came to 2 bases and at J to 4 bases, leaving 11 bases not matched to a gene. CDR1 and CDR2 (germline): MNHEY, SMNVEV (reference sequence). CDR3 length equals 17 residues. This CDR3 is CASSLRPPGQGSTEAFF. The DNA for the CDR3 is TGTGCCAGCAGTTTACGGCCCCCCGGACAGGGGAGCACTGAAGCTTTCTTT.

The V and J genes are TRBV5-1 and TRBJ1-6; 8 bases fit TRBD1. Germline V gives CDR1 SGHRS, CDR2 YFSETQ. CDR3 length equals 16 residues. Trimming at V came to 5 bases and at J to 7 bases, leaving 11 bases not matched to a gene. Here the CDR3 DNA reads TGCGCCAGCAGACCTGGACAGGGTTTGCCCAATTCACCCCTCCACTTT. Its protein is CASRPGQGLPNSPLHF.

The CDR3 DNA reads as TGTGCCAGCAGCTTTGTCAGGGGGCGGGCCAATGAGCAGTTCTTC. As protein: CASSFVRGRANEQFF. The chain uses TRBV7-2 and TRBJ2-1; 8 bases are shared with TRBD1. CDR1 is SGHTA, CDR2 FQGNSA, per germline. Germline trimming cut 3 bases from V and 6 bases from J; bases unmatched to any gene: 7. This CDR3 is built from 15 residues.

J is TRBJ1-1 and V is TRBV7-2; 7 nucleotides agree with TRBD1. The CDR3 spans 14 residues. V lost 4 bases and J lost 4; bases outside the gene matches: 6. The germline CDR1 and CDR2 sequences are SGHTA and FQGNSA. The CDR3 loop reads CASSSTGTSTEAFF. The CDR3 DNA is TGTGCCAGCAGCTCGACAGGGACGAGCACTGAAGCTTTCTTT. Using reference TRBV7-2 and TRBJ1-1 for the parts outside the CDR3, the full variable domain is GAGVSQSPSNKVTEKGKDVELRCDPISGHTALYWYRQSLGQGLEFLIYFQGNSAPDKSGLPSDRFSAERTGGSVSTLTIQRTQQEDSAVYLCASSSTGTSTEAFFGQGTRLTVV.